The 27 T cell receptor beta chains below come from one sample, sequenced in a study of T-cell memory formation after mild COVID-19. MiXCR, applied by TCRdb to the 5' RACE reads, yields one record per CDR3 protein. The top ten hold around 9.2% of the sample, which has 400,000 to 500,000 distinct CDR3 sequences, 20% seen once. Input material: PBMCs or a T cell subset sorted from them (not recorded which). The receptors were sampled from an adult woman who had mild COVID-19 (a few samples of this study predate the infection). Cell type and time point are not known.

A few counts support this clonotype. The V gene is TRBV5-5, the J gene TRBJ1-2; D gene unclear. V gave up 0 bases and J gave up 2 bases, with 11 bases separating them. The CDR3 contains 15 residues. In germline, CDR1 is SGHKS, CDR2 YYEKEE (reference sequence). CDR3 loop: CASSLAAQPNYGYTF. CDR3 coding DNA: TGTGCCAGCAGCTTGGCCGCTCAACCAAACTATGGCTACACCTTC.

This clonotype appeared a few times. This CDR3 is CASSSLGTSGGTNTGELFF. As DNA, the CDR3 is TGCGCCAGCAGCTCCCTCGGGACTAGCGGGGGAACGAACACCGGGGAGCTGTTTTTT. The gene calls are TRBV5-1 and TRBJ2-2, with TRBD2 matching 14 bases. V was clipped by 3 bases and J by 0 bases; unmatched bases: 7. There are 19 residues in the CDR3. Germline V gene sequence: CDR1 SGHRS, CDR2 YFSETQ.

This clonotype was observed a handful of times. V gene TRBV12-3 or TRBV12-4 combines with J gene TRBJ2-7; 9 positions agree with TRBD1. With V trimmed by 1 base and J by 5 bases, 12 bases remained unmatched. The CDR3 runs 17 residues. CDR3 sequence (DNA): TGTGCCAGCAGTTTAGGTCGTTTTCGGGACAGGGACAACGAGCAGTACTTC. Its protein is CASSLGRFRDRDNEQYF.

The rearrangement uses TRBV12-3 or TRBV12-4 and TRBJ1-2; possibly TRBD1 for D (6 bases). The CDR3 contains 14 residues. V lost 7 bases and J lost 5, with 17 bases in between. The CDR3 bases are TGTGCCAGCACGAGGGACAAAACATTTTATGGCTACACCTTC. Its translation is CASTRDKTFYGYTF.

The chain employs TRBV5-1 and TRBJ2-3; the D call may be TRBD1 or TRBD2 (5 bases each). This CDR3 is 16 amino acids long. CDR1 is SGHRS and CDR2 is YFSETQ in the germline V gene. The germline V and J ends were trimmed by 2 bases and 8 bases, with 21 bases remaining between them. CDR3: CASSFAGARDGGTQYF. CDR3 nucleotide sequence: TGCGCCAGCAGCTTCGCCGGAGCACGGGACGGCGGTACGCAGTATTTT.

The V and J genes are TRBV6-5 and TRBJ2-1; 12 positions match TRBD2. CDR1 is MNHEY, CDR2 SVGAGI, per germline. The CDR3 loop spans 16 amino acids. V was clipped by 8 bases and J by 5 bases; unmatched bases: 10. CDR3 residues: CASRTRGLAGHNEQFF. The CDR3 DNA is TGTGCCAGCCGTACCCGAGGACTAGCGGGGCACAATGAGCAGTTCTTC.

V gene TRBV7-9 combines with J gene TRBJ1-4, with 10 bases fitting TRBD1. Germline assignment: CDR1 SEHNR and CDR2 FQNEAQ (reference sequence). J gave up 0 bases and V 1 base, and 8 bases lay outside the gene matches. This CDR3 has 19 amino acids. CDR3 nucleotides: TGTGCCAGCAGCTTAGGAGGGACAGGGGTCGTTGCAACTAATGAAAAACTGTTTTTT. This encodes CASSLGGTGVVATNEKLFF.

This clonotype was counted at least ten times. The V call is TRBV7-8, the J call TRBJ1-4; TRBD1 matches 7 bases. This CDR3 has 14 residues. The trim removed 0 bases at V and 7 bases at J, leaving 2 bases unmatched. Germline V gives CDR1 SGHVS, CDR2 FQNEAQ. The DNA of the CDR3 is TGTGCCAGCAGCTTAGCGACAGGGAGTGAAAAACTGTTTTTT. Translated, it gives CASSLATGSEKLFF.

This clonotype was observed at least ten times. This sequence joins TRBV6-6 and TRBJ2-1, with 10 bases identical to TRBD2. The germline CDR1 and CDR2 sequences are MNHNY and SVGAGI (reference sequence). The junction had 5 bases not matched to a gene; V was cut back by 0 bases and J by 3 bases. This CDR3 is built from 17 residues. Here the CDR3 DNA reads TGTGCCAGCAGTTACTCGCCAACTAGCGGGGTCTACAATGAGCAGTTCTTC. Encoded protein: CASSYSPTSGVYNEQFF.

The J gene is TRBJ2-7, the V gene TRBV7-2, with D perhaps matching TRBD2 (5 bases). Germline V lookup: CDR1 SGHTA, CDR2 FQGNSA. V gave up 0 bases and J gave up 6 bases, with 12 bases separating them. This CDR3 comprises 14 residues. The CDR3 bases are TGTGCCAGCAGCTTAGCGTACGGAGGACGCGAGCAGTACTTC. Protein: CASSLAYGGREQYF.

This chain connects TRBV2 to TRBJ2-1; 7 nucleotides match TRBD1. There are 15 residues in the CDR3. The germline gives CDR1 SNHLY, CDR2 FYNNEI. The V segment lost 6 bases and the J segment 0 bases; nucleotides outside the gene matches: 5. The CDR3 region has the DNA TGTGCCAGCAGGACAGGGATGAGCTCCTACAATGAGCAGTTCTTC. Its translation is CASRTGMSSYNEQFF.

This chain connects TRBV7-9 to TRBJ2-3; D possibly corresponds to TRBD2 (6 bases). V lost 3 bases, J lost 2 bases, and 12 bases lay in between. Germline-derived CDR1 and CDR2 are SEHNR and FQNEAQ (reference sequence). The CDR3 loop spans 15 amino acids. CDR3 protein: CASSFGGRHTDTQYF. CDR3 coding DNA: TGTGCCAGCAGCTTTGGAGGGAGACACACAGATACGCAGTATTTT. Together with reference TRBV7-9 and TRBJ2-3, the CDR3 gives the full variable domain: DTGVSQNPRHKITKRGQNVTFRCDPISEHNRLYWYRQTLGQGPEFLTYFQNEAQLEKSRLLSDRFSAERPKGSFSTLEIQRTEQGDSAMYLCASSFGGRHTDTQYFGPGTRLTVL.

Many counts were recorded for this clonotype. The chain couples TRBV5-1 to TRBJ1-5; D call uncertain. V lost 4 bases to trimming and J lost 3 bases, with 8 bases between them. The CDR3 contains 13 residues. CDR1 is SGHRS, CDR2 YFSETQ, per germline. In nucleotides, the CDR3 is TGCGCCAGCAGCGTGGGTGACAATCAGCCCCAGCATTTT. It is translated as CASSVGDNQPQHF.

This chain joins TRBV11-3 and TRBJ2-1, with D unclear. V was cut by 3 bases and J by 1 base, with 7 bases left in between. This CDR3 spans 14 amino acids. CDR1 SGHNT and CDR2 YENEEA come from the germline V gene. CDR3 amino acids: CASSFVGSYNEQFF. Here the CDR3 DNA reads TGTGCCAGCAGCTTTGTAGGGTCCTACAATGAGCAGTTCTTC.

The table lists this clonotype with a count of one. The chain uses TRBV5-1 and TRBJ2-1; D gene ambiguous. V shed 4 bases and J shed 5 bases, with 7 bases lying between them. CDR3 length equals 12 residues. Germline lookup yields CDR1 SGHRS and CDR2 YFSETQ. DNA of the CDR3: TGCGCCAGCAGCCGTTTGGACAATGAGCAGTTCTTC. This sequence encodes CASSRLDNEQFF. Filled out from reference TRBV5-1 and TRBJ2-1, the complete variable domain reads KAGVTQTPRYLIKTRGQQVTLSCSPISGHRSVSWYQQTPGQGLQFLFEYFSETQRNKGNFPGRFSGRQFSNSRSEMNVSTLELGDSALYLCASSRLDNEQFFGPGTRLTVL.

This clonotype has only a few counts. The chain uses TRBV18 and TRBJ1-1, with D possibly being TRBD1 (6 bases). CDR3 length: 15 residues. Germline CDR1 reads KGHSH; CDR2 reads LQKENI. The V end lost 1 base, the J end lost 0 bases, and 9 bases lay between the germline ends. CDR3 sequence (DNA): TGTGCCAGCTCACCACAAGGGGGGGTGAACACTGAAGCTTTCTTT. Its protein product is CASSPQGGVNTEAFF.

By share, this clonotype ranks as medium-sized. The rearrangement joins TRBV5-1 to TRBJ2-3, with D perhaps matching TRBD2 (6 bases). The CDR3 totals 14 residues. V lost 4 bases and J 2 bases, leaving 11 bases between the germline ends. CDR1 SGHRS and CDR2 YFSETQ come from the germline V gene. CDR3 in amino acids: CASSRRTITDTQYF. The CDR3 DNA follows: TGCGCCAGCAGCCGAAGGACTATCACAGATACGCAGTATTTT.

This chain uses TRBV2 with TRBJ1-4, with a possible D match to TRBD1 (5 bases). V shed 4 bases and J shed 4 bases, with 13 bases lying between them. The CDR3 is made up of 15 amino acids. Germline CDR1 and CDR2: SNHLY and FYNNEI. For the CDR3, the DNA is TGTGCCAGCAGTGCCCCCCGGGACGATAATGAAAAACTGTTTTTT. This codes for CASSAPRDDNEKLFF.

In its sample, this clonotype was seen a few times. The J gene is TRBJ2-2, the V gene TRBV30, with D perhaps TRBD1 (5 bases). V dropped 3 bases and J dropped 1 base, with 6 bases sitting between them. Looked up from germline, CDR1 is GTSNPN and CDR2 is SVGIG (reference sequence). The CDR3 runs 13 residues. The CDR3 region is CAWRGQNTGELFF. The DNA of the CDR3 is TGTGCCTGGAGAGGACAGAACACCGGGGAGCTGTTTTTT.

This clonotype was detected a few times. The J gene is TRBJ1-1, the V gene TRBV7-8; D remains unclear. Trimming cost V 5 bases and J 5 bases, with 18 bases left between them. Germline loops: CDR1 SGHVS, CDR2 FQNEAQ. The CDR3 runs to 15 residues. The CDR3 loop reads CASSTTRAVATEAFF. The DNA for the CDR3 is TGTGCCAGCAGCACCACCCGGGCAGTAGCTACTGAAGCTTTCTTT.

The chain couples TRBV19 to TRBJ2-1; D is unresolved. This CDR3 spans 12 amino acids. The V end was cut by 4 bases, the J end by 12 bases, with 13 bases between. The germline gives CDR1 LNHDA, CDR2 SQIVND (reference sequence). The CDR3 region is CASSTPGRAQFF. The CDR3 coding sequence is TGTGCCAGTAGTACCCCCGGAAGAGCGCAGTTCTTC.

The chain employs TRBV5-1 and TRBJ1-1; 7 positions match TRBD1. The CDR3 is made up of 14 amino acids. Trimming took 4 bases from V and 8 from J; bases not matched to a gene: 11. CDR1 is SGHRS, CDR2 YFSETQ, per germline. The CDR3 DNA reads TGCGCCAGCAGCCGTATAGGAGGGGGCATCGAAGCTTTCTTT. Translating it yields CASSRIGGGIEAFF.

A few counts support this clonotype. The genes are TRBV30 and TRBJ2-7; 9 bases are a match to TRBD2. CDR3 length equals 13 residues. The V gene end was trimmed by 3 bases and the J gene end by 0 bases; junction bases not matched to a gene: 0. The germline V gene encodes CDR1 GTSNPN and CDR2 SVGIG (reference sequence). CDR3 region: CAWRTSGSYEQYF. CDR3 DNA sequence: TGTGCCTGGAGGACTAGCGGCTCCTACGAGCAGTACTTC. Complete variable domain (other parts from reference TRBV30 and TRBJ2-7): SQTIHQWPATLVQPVGSPLSLECTVEGTSNPNLYWYRQAAGRGLQLLFYSVGIGQISSEVPQNLSASRPQDRQFILSSKKLLLSDSGFYLCAWRTSGSYEQYFGPGTRLTVT.

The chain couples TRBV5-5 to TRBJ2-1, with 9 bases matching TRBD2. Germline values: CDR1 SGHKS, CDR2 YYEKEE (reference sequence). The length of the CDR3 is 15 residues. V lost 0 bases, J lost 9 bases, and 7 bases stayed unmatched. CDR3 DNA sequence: TGTGCCAGCAGCTTGGTTAGCGGGAGCGAGGGTGAGCAGTTCTTC. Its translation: CASSLVSGSEGEQFF.

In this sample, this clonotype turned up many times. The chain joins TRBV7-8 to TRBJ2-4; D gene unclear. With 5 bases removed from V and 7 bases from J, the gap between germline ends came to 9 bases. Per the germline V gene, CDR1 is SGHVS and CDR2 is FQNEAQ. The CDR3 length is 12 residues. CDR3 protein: CASSEPPNIQYF. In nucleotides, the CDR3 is TGTGCCAGCAGCGAACCCCCCAACATTCAGTACTTC.

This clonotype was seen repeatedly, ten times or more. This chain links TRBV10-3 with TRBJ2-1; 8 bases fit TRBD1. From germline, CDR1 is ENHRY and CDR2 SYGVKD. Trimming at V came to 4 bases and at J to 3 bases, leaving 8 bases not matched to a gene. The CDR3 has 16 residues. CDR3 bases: TGTGCCATCAGTGCGACAGGGGCCCCCCTCTACAATGAGCAGTTCTTC. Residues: CAISATGAPLYNEQFF.

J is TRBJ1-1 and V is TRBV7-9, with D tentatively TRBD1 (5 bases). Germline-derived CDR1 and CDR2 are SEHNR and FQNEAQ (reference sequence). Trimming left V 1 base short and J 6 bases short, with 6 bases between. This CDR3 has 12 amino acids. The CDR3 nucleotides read TGTGCCAGCAGCTTAGGGGACGCTGAAGCTTTCTTT. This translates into CASSLGDAEAFF. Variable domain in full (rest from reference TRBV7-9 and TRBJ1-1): DTGVSQNPRHKITKRGQNVTFRCDPISEHNRLYWYRQTLGQGPEFLTYFQNEAQLEKSRLLSDRFSAERPKGSFSTLEIQRTEQGDSAMYLCASSLGDAEAFFGQGTRLTVV.